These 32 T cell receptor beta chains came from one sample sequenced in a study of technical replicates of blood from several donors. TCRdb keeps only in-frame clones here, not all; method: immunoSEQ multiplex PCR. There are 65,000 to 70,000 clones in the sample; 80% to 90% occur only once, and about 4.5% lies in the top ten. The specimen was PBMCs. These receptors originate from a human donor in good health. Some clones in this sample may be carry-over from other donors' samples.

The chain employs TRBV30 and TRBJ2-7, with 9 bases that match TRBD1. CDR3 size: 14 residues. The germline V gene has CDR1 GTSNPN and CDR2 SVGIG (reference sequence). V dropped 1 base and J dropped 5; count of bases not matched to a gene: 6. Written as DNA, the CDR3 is TGTGCCTGGAGTGCGGGACAGGGTTACCACGAGCAGTACTTC. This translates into CAWSAGQGYHEQYF.

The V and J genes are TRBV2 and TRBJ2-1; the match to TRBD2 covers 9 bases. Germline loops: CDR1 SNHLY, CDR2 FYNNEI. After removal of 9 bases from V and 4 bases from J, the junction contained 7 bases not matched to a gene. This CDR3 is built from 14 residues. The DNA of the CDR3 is TGTGCCAGTAGCCAGACTAGCGGATACAATGAGCAGTTCTTC. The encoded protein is CASSQTSGYNEQFF.

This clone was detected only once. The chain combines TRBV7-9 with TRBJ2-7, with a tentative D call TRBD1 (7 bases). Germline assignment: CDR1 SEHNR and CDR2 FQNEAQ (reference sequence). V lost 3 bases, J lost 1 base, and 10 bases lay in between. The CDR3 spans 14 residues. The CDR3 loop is CASSLEGQSYEQYF. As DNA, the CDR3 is TGTGCCAGCAGCTTGGAGGGACAGTCCTACGAGCAGTACTTC.

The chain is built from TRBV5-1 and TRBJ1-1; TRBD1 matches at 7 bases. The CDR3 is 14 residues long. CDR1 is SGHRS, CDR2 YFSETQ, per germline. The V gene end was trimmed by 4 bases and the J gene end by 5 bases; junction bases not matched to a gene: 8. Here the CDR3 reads CASSGDRVGTEAFF. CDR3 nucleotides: TGCGCCAGCAGCGGTGACAGGGTTGGTACTGAAGCTTTCTTT. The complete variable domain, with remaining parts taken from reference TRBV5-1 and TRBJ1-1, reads KAGVTQTPRYLIKTRGQQVTLSCSPISGHRSVSWYQQTPGQGLQFLFEYFSETQRNKGNFPGRFSGRQFSNSRSEMNVSTLELGDSALYLCASSGDRVGTEAFFGQGTRLTVV.

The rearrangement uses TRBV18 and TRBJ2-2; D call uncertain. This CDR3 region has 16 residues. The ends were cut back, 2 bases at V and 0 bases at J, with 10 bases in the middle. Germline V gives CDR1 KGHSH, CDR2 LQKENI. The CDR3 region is CASSPFGQANTGELFF. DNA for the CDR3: TGTGCCAGCTCACCATTTGGGCAAGCGAACACCGGGGAGCTGTTTTTT.

The CDR3 DNA reads as TGTGCCAGCCGAGAGAGTTCGGCGCGGGACCTCCACTTT. Protein product: CASRESSARDLHF. The J gene is TRBJ1-6, the V gene TRBV6-5; no reliable D call. Germline V gene lookup returns CDR1 MNHEY and CDR2 SVGAGI. This CDR3 is built from 13 residues. Trimming shortened V by 8 bases and J by 15 bases, and 20 bases separated the two germline ends.

CDR3 protein: CASIGDSGYTF. In nucleotides, the CDR3 is TGTGCCAGCATAGGGGATTCTGGCTACACCTTC. This sequence joins TRBV6-5 and TRBJ1-2; possible D gene TRBD1, 5 bases. Germline CDR1 is MNHEY and CDR2 is SVGAGI. Trimming shortened V by 7 bases and J by 7 bases, and 10 bases separated the two germline ends. The CDR3 is 11 amino acids.

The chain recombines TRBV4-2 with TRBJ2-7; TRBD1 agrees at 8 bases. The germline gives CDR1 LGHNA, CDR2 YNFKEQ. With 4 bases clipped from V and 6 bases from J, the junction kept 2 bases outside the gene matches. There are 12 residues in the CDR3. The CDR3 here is CASSPDRAEQYF. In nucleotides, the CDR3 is TGTGCCAGCAGCCCGGACAGGGCCGAGCAGTACTTC.

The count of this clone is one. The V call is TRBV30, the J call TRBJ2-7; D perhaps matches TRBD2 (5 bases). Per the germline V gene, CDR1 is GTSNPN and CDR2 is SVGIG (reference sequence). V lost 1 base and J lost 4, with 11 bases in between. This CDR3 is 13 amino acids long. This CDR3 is CAWSESGTYEQYF. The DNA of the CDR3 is TGTGCCTGGAGTGAAAGCGGAACTTACGAGCAGTACTTC.

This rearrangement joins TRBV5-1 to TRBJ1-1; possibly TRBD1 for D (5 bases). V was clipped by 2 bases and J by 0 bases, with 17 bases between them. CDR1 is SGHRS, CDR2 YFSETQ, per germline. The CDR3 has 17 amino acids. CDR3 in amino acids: CASSLGGADRMNTEAFF. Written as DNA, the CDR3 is TGCGCCAGCAGCTTAGGAGGGGCAGACCGAATGAACACTGAAGCTTTCTTT.

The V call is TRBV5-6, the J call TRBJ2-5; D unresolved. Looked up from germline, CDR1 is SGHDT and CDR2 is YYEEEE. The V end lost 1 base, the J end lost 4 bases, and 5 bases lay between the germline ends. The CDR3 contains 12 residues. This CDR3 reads CASSLPPETQYF. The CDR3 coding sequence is TGTGCCAGCAGCTTGCCTCCAGAGACCCAGTACTTC.

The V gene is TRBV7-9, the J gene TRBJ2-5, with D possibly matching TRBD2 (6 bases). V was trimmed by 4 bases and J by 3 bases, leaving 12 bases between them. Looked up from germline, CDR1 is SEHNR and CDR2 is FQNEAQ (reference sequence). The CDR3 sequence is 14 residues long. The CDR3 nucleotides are TGTGCCAGCAGCTATGGTAGCGGTAAAGAGACCCAGTACTTC. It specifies CASSYGSGKETQYF.

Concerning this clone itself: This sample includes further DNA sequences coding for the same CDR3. The CDR3 loop reads CASSSGQGQETQYF. The DNA for the CDR3 is TGCGCCAGCAGCTCTGGACAGGGCCAAGAGACCCAGTACTTC. The V gene is TRBV5-1, the J gene TRBJ2-5, with TRBD1 matching over 8 bases. J gave up 1 base and V 3 bases, and 2 bases lay outside the gene matches. Per germline, CDR1 SGHRS and CDR2 YFSETQ. CDR3 length: 14 amino acids.

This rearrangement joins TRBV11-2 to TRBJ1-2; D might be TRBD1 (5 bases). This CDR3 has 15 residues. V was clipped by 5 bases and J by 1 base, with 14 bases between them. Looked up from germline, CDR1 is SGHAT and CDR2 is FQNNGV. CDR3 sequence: CASSRDGGDNYGYTF. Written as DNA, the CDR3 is TGTGCCAGCAGCCGAGACGGGGGAGATAACTATGGCTACACCTTC.

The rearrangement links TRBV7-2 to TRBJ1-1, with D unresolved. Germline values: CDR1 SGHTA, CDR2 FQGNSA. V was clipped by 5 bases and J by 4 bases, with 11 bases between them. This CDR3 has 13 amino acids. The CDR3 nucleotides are TGTGCCAGCAGCCCGGTATTGAGCACTGAAGCTTTCTTT. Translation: CASSPVLSTEAFF.

The CDR3 region has the DNA TGTGCCAGCAGCTTTCTGAGCGGGGGGGACAGAGATACGCAGTATTTT. Translated: CASSFLSGGDRDTQYF. The chain carries TRBV7-2 and TRBJ2-3; TRBD2 agrees at 10 bases. The CDR3 sequence is 16 residues long. The germline CDR1 and CDR2 sequences are SGHTA and FQGNSA. Germline trimming cut 3 bases from V and 5 bases from J; bases unmatched to any gene: 8.

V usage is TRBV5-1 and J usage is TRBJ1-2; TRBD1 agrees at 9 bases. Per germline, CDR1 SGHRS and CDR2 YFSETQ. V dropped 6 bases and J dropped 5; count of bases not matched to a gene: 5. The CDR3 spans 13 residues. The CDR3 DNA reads TGCGCCAGCAAGGAAGGGACAGGGTATGGCTACACCTTC. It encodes CASKEGTGYGYTF.

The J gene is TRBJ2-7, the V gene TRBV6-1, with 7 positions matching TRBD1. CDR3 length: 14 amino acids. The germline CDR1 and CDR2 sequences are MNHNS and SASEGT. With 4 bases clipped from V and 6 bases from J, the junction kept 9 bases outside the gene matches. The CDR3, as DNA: TGTGCCAGCAGTGCGGGACAGTCAAGGGTCGAGCAGTACTTC. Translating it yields CASSAGQSRVEQYF.

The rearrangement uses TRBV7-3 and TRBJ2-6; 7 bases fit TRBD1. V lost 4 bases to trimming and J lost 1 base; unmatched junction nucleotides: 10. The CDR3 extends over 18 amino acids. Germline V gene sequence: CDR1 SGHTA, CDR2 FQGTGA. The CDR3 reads CASSSTGTAQSGANVLTF. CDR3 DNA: TGTGCCAGCAGCTCTACCGGGACAGCACAGTCTGGGGCCAACGTCCTGACTTTC.

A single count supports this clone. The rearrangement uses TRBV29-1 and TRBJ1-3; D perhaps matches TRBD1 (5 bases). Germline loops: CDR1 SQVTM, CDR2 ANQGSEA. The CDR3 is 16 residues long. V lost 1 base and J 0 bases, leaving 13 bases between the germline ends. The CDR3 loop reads CSVEAAGPNSGNTIYF. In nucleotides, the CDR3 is TGCAGCGTTGAAGCAGCAGGGCCTAACTCTGGAAACACCATATATTTT.

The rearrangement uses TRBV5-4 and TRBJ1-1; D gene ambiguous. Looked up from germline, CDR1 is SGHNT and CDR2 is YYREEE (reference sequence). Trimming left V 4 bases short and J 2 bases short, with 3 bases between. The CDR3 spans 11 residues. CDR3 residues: CASSQNTEAFF. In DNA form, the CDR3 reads TGTGCCAGCAGCCAAAACACTGAAGCTTTCTTT.

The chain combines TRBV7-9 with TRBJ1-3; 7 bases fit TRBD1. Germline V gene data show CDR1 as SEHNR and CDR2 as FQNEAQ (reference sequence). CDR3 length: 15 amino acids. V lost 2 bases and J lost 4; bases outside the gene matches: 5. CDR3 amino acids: CASSLYRGVGNTIYF. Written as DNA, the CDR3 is TGTGCCAGCAGCTTATACAGGGGAGTCGGAAACACCATATATTTT. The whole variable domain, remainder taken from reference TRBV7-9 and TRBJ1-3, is DTGVSQNPRHKITKRGQNVTFRCDPISEHNRLYWYRQTLGQGPEFLTYFQNEAQLEKSRLLSDRFSAERPKGSFSTLEIQRTEQGDSAMYLCASSLYRGVGNTIYFGEGSWLTVV.

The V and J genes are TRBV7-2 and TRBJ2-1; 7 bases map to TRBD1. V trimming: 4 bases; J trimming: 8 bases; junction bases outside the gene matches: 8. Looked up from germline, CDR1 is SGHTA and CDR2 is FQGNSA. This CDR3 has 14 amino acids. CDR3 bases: TGTGCCAGCAGCTCGCACGGGACAGTCGATGAGCAGTTCTTC. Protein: CASSSHGTVDEQFF.

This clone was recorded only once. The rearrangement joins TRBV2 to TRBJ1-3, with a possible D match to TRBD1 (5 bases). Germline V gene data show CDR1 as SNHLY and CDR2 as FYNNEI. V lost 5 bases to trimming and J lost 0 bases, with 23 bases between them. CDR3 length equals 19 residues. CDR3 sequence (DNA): TGTGCCAGCAGTACTTTTAGATGGGAGGCAGGGACCTCTGGAAACACCATATATTTT. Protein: CASSTFRWEAGTSGNTIYF. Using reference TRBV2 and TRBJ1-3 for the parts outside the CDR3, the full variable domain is EPEVTQTPSHQVTQMGQEVILRCVPISNHLYFYWYRQILGQKVEFLVSFYNNEISEKSEIFDDQFSVERPDGSNFTLKIRSTKLEDSAMYFCASSTFRWEAGTSGNTIYFGEGSWLTVV.

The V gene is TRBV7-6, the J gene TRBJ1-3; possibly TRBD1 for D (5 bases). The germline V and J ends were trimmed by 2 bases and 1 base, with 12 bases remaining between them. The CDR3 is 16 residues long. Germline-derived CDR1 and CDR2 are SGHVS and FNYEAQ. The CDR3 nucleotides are TGTGCCAGCAGCTTACTGGGGCAATCTTCTGGAAACACCATATATTTT. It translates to CASSLLGQSSGNTIYF.

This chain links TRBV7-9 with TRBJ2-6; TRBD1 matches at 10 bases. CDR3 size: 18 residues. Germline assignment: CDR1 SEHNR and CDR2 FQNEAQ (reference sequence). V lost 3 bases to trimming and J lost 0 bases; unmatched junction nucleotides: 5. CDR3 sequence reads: CASSLGGQGGSGANVLTF. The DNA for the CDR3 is TGTGCCAGCAGCTTGGGTGGACAGGGGGGCTCTGGGGCCAACGTCCTGACTTTC.

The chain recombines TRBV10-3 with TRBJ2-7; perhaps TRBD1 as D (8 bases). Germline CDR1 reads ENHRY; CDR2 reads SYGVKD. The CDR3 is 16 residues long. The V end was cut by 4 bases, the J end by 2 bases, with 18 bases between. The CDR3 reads CAISGTRQGLTYEQYF. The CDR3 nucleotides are TGTGCCATCAGTGGGACTAGACAGGGGCTTACCTACGAGCAGTACTTC.

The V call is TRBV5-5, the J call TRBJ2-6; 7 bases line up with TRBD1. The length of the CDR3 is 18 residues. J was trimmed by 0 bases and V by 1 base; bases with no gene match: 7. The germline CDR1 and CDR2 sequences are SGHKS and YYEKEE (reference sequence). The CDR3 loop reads CASSLLQGTSSGANVLTF. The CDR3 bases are TGTGCCAGCAGCTTGCTACAGGGGACGAGCTCTGGGGCCAACGTCCTGACTTTC.

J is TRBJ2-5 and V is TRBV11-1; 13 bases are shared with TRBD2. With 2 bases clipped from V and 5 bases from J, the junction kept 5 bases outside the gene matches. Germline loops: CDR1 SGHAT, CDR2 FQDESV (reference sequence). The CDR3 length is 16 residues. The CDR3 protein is CASSLTSGRAFETQYF. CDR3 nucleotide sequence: TGTGCCAGCAGCTTAACTAGCGGGAGGGCCTTTGAGACCCAGTACTTC.

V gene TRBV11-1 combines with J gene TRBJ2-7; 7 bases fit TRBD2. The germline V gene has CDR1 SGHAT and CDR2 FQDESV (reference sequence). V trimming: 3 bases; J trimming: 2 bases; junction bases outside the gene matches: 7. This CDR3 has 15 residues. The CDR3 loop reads CASSFIAGATYEQYF. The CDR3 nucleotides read TGTGCCAGCAGCTTCATCGCGGGAGCCACCTACGAGCAGTACTTC.

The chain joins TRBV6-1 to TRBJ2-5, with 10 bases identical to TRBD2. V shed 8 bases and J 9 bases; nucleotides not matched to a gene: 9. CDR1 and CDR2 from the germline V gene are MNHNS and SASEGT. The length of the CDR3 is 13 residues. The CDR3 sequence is CASSGLASTAQYF. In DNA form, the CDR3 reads TGTGCCAGCTCGGGACTAGCGAGTACGGCCCAGTACTTC.

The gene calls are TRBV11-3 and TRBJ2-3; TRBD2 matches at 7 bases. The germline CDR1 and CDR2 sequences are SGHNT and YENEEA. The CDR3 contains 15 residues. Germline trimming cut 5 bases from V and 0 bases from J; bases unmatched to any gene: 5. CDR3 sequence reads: CASSQDSGSTDTQYF. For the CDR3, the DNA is TGTGCCAGCAGCCAAGATAGCGGGAGCACAGATACGCAGTATTTT. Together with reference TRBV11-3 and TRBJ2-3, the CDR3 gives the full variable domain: EAGVVQSPRYKIIEKKQPVAFWCNPISGHNTLYWYLQNLGQGPELLIRYENEEAVDDSQLPKDRFSAERLKGVDSTLKIQPAELGDSAVYLCASSQDSGSTDTQYFGPGTRLTVL.